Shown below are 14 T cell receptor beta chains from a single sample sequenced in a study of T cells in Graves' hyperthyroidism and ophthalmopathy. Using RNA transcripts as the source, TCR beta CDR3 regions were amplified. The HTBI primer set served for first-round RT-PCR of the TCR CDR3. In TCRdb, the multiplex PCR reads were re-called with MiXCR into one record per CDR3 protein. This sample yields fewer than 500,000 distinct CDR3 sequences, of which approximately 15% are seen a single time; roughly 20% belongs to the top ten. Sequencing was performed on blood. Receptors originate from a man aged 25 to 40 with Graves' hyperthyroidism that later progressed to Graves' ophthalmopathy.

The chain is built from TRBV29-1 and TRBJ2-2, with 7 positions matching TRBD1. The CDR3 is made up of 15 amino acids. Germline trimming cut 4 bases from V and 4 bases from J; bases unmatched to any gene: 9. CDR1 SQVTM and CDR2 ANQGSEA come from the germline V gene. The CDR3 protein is CSVVGAQGSTGELFF. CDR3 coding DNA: TGCAGCGTTGTGGGGGCACAGGGGTCCACCGGGGAGCTGTTTTTT.

In DNA form, the CDR3 reads TGTGCCAGCCAACCCTTTCCGGGACAGGGGGCCAACGAGCAGTACTTC. The encoded protein is CASQPFPGQGANEQYF. The rearrangement uses TRBV6-1 and TRBJ2-7; 12 bases agree with TRBD1. The trim removed 8 bases at V and 5 bases at J, leaving 13 bases unmatched. Germline-derived CDR1 and CDR2 are MNHNS and SASEGT. The CDR3 consists of 16 residues.

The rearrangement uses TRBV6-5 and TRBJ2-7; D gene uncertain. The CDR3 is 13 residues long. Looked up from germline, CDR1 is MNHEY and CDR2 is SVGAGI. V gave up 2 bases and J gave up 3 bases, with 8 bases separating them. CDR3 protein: CASSYSKYYEQYF. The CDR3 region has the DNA TGTGCCAGCAGTTACAGCAAGTACTACGAGCAGTACTTC.

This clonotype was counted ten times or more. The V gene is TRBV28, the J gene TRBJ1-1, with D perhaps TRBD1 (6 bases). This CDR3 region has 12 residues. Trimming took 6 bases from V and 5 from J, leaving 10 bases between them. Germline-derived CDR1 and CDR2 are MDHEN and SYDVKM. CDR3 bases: TGTGCCAGCAGAAGGGGGTGGACTGAAGCTTTCTTT. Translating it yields CASRRGWTEAFF.

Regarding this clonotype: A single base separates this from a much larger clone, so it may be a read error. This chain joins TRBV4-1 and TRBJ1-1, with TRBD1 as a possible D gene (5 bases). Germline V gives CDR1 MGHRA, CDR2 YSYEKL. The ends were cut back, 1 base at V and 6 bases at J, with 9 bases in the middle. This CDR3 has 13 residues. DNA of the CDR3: TGCGCCAGCAGCCAAGTAGGGGTCCCTGAAGCTTTCTTT. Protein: CASSQVGVPEAFF.

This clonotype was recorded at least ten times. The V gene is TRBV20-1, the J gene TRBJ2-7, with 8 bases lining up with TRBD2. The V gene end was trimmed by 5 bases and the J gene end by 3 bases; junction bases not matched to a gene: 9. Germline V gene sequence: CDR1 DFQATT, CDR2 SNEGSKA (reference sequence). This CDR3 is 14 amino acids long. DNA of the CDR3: TGCAGTGCTTGGCTCCCCGGGGGGGACTACGAGCAGTACTTC. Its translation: CSAWLPGGDYEQYF.

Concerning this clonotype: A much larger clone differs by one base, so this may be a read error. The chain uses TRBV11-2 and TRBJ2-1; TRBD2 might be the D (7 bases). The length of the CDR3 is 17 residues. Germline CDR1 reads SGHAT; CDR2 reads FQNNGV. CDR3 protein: CASSLHPGGPVINERFF. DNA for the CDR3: TGTGCCAGCAGCTTACACCCCGGGGGGCCAGTTATAAATGAGCGGTTCTTC.

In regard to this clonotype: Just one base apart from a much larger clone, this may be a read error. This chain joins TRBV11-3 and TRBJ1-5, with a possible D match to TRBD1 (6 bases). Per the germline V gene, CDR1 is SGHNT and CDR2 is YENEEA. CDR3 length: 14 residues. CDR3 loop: CASSKGGANQHQHF. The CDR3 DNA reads TGTGCCAGCAGCAAAGGGGGGGCCAATCAGCACCAGCATTTT. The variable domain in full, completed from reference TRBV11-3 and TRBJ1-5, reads EAGVVQSPRYKIIEKKQPVAFWCNPISGHNTLYWYLQNLGQGPELLIRYENEEAVDDSQLPKDRFSAERLKGVDSTLKIQPAELGDSAVYLCASSKGGANQHQHFGDGTRLSIL.

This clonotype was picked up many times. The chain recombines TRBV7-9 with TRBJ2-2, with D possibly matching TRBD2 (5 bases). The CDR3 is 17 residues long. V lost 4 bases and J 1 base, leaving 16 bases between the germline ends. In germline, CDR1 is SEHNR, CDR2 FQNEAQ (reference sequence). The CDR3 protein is CASSSTRGRENTGELFF. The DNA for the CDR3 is TGTGCCAGCAGCTCTACCCGCGGACGGGAGAACACCGGGGAGCTGTTTTTT.

CDR3 region: CASRGTGSSPLHF. The CDR3, as DNA: TGTGCCAGCCGGGGGACAGGTTCTTCACCCCTCCACTTT. The chain uses TRBV2 and TRBJ1-6, with 8 nucleotides matching TRBD1. Germline V gives CDR1 SNHLY, CDR2 FYNNEI. The ends lost 8 bases at V and 9 bases at J; junction bases unmatched: 6. CDR3 size: 13 residues.

CDR3 residues: CASRLLAGNTGELFF. CDR3 nucleotides: TGTGCCAGCAGATTACTAGCGGGAAACACCGGGGAGCTGTTTTTT. The rearrangement uses TRBV11-2 and TRBJ2-2, with 10 bases aligning to TRBD2. The CDR3 sequence is 15 residues long. With 6 bases clipped from V and 2 bases from J, the junction kept 3 bases outside the gene matches. Germline V gives CDR1 SGHAT, CDR2 FQNNGV.

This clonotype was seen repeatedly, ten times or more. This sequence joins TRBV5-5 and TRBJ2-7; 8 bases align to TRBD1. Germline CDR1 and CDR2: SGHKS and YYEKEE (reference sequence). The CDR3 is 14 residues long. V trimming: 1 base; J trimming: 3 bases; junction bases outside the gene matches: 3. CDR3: CASSLFDRGYEQYF. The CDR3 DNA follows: TGTGCCAGCAGCTTGTTTGACAGGGGCTACGAGCAGTACTTC.

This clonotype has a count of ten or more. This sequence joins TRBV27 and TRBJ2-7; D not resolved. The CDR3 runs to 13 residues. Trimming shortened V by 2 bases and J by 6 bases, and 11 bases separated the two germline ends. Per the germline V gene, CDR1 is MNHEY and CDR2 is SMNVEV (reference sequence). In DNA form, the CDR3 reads TGTGCCAGCAGTTTAGATGGACCCCTCGAGCAGTACTTC. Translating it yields CASSLDGPLEQYF.

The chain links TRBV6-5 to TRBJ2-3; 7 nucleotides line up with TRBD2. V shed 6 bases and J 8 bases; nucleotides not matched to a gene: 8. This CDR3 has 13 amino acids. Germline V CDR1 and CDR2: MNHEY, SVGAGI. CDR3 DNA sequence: TGTGCCAGCAGATTGACTAGCCCCGGTACGCAGTATTTT. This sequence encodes CASRLTSPGTQYF.